This TCR beta chain comes out of a study of cytomegalovirus exposure and HLA in healthy donors. Study-wide results and caveats: As a later analysis showed, several of the most significant clusters appeared to be linked to common viral pathogens. Later work found most CMV-associated TCR beta chains apparently HLA-restricted. In a later analysis, approximately 15,000 TCR beta sequences were associated with HLA alleles at 0.05 false discovery rate.

The PCR made use of 60 Vbeta and 13 Jbeta primers. The repertoire was sequenced with immunoSEQ multiplex PCR; TCRdb's copy has only in-frame clones and lacks some. There are around 51,000 clones in the sample, with approximately 26% held by the top ten. Points on this clone: Its antigen remains unknown.

The germline gives CDR1 SEHNR, CDR2 FQNEAQ (reference sequence). The CDR3 spans 13 residues. The ends were cut back, 6 bases at V and 6 bases at J, with 14 bases in the middle. The specimen sequenced was PBMCs. The clonotype comes from a man in his forties or fifties in good health and CMV-seropositive. The rearrangement joins TRBV7-9 to TRBJ1-2; the D gene is possibly TRBD1 (6 bases). CDR3 nucleotides: TGTGCCAGCAGTCGTCAGGGGCTTGATGGCTACACCTTC. Its protein product is CASSRQGLDGYTF.